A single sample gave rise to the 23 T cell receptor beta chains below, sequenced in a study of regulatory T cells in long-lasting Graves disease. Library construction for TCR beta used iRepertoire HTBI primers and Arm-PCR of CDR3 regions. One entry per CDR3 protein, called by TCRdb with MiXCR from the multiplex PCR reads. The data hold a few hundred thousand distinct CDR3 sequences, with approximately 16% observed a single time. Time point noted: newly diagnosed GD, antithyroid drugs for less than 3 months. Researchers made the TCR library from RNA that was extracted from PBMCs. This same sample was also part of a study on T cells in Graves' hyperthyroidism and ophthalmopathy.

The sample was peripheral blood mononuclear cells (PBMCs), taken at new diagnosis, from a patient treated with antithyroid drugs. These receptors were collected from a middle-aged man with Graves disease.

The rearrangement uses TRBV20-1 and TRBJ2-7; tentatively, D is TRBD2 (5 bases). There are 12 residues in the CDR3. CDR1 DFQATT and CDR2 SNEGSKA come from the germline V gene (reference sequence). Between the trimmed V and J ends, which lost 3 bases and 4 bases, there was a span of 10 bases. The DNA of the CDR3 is TGCAGTGCTAGTCCGGACTGGTACGAGCAGTACTTC. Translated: CSASPDWYEQYF.

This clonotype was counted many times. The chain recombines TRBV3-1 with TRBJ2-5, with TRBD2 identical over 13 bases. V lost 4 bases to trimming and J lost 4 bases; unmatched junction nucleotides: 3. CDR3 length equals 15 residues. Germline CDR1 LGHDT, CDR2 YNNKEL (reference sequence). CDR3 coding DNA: TGTGCCAGCAGCCGGGGGACTAGCGGGATAGAGACCCAGTACTTC. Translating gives CASSRGTSGIETQYF.

This chain's CDR3 is CSVFDGYNEQFF. CDR3 nucleotides: TGCAGCGTTTTCGACGGTTACAATGAGCAGTTCTTC. V is TRBV29-1 and J is TRBJ2-1; D is undetermined. The CDR3 is 12 amino acids. Trimming removed 5 bases at V and 4 bases at J, with 9 bases between. CDR1 and CDR2 (germline): SQVTM, ANQGSEA.

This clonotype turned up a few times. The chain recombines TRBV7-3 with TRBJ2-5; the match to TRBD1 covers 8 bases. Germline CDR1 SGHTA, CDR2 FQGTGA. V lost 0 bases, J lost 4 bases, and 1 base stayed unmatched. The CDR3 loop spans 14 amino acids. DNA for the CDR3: TGTGCCAGCAGCTTAACAGACAGGGGAGAGACCCAGTACTTC. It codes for CASSLTDRGETQYF.

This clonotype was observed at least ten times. The chain's CDR3 is CASRESRGGGNQPQHF. CDR3 coding DNA: TGTGCCAGCAGAGAAAGTCGAGGAGGAGGCAATCAGCCCCAGCATTTT. The V and J genes are TRBV28 and TRBJ1-5; no reliable D call. The V gene lost 6 bases and the J gene lost 2 bases, with 17 bases spanning the gap. The CDR3 is made up of 16 amino acids. Germline values: CDR1 MDHEN, CDR2 SYDVKM.

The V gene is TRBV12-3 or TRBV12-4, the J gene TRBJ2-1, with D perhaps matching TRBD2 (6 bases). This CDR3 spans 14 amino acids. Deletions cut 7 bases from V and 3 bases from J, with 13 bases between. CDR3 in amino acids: CASKPPGDYNEQFF. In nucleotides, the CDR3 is TGTGCCAGCAAACCGCCGGGGGACTACAATGAGCAGTTCTTC.

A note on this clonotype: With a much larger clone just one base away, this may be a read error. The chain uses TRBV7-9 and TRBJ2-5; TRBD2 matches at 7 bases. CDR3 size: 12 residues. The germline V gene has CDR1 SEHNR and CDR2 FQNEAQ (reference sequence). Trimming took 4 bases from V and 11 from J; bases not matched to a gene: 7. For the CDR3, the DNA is TGTGCCAGCAGCTCTCGGGGGGATGAGCAGTACTTC. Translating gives CASSSRGDEQYF.

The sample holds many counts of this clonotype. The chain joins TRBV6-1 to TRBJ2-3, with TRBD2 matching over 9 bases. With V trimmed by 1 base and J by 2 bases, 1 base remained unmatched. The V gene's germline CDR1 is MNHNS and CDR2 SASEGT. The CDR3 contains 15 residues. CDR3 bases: TGTGCCAGCAGTGAAGGCGGGGGGGCCACAGATACGCAGTATTTT. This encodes CASSEGGGATDTQYF.

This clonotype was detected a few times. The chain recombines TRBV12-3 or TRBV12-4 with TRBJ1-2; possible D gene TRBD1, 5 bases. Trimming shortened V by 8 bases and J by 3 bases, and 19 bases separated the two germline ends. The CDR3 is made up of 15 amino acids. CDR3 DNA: TGTGCCAGCCCTTTTTTCCCTATGGGGCACTATGGCTACACCTTC. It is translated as CASPFFPMGHYGYTF.

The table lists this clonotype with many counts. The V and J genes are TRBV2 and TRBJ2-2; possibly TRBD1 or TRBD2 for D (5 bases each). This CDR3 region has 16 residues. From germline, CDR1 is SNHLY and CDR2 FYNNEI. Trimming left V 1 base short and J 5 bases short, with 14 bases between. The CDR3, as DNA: TGTGCCAGCAGTGAAGTGTTATTGGGACGGACCGGGGAGCTGTTTTTT. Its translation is CASSEVLLGRTGELFF.

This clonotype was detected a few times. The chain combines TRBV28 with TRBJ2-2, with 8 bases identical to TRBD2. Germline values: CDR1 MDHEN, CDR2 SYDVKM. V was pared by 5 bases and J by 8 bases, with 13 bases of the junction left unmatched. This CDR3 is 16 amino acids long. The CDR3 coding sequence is TGTGCCAGCAGTGCCGGACTAGCCAGGGGTGGTGGGGAGCTGTTTTTT. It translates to CASSAGLARGGGELFF.

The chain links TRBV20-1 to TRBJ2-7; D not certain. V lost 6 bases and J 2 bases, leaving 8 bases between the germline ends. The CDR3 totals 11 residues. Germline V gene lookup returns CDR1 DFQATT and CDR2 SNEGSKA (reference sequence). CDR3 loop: CSATVTYEQYF. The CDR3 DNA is TGCAGTGCCACAGTAACCTACGAGCAGTACTTC.

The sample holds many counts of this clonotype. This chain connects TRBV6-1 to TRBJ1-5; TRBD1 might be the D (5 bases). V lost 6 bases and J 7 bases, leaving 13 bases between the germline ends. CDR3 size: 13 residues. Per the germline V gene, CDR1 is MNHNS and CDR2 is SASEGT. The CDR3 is CASSRDRWQPQHF. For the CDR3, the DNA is TGTGCCAGCAGCCGCGACAGATGGCAGCCCCAGCATTTT.

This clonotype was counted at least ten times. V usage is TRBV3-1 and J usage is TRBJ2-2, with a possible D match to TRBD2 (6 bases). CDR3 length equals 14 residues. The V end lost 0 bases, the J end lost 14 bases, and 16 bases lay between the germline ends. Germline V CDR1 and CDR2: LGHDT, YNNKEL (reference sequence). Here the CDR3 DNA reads TGTGCCAGCAGCCAAGAGTGGCCGGGACTCTTTCTGTTTTTT. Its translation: CASSQEWPGLFLFF.

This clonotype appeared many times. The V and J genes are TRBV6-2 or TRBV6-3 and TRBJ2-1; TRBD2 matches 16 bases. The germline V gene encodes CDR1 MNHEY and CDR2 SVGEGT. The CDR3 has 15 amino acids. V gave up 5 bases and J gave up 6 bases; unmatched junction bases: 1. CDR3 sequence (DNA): TGTGCCAGCAGTGGGACTAGCGGGGGGGCCAATGAGCAGTTCTTC. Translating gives CASSGTSGGANEQFF.

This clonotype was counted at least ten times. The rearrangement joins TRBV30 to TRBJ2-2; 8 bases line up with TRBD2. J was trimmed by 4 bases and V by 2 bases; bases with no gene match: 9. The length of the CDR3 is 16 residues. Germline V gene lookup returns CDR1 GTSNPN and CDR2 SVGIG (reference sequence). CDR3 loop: CAWSLVAGTLTGELFF. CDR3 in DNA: TGTGCCTGGAGTCTAGTAGCGGGGACGCTCACCGGGGAGCTGTTTTTT.

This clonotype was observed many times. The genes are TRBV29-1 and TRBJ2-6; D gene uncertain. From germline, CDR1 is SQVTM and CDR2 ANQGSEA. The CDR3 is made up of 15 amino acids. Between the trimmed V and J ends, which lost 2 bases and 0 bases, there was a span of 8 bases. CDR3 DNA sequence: TGCAGCGTTGAATACGGGCACTCTGGGGCCAACGTCCTGACTTTC. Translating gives CSVEYGHSGANVLTF.

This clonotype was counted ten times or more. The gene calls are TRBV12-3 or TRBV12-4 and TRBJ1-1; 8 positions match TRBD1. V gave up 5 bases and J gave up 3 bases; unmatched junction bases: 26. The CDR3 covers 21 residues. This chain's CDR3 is CASSPLQQGARGGRWYTEAFF. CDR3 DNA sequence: TGTGCCAGCAGTCCCCTCCAGCAGGGGGCGAGGGGAGGACGTTGGTACACTGAAGCTTTCTTT.

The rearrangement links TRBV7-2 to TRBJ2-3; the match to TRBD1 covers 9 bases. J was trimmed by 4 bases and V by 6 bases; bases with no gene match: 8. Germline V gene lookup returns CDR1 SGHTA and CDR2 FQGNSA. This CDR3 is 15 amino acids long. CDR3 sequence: CASRPDRGAPDTQYF. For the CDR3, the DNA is TGTGCCAGCAGGCCTGACAGGGGGGCCCCAGATACGCAGTATTTT.

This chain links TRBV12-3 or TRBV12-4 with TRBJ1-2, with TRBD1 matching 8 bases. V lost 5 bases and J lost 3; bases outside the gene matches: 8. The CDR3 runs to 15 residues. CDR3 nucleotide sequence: TGTGCCAGCAGTCTAGGACAGGGCCCCTACTATGGCTACACCTTC. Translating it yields CASSLGQGPYYGYTF.

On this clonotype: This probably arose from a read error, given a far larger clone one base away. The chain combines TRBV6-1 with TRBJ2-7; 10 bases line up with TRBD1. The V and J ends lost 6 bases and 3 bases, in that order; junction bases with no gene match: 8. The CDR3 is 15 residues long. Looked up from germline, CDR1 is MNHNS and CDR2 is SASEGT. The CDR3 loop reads CASRDPGQGNYEQYF. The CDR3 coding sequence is TGTGCCAGCAGGGACCCGGGACAGGGGAACTACGAGCAGTACTTC.

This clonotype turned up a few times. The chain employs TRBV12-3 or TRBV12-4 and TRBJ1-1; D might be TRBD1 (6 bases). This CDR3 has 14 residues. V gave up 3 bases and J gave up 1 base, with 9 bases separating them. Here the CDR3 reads CASSFQGPNTEAFF. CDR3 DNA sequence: TGTGCCAGCAGTTTCCAGGGGCCGAACACTGAAGCTTTCTTT.

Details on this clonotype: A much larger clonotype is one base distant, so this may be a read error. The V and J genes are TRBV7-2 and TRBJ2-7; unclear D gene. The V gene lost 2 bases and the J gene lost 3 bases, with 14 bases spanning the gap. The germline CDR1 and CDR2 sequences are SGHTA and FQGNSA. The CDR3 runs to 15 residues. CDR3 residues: CASSLTGPGVYEQYF. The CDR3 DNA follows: TGTGCCAGCAGCTTAACCGGACCAGGCGTCTACGAGCAGTACTTC.